The rows below give T cell receptor beta chains drawn from one sample of a study of CD8+ T cells in alopecia areata. Clones were sequenced by immunoSEQ multiplex PCR, and TCRdb holds only the in-frame ones, with some missing. The table shows more than 200,000 clones, with about two thirds occurring only once. Specimen: CD4+ T cells sorted from blood, collected at week 0. The receptor source for this set is a human donor with alopecia areata. CDR3s include the opening cysteine and the closing phenylalanine or tryptophan. The D gene is left open where the match is weak. Size values are once, few and many counts, or a class for expanded clones, and some rows have none.

size: .; J: TRBJ2-3; D: .; V: TRBV15; DNA: TGTGCCACCAGCTCCCGGACCACAGATACGCAGTATTTT; CDR3: CATSSRTTDTQYF
size: once; J: TRBJ1-6; D: .; V: TRBV27; DNA: TGTGCCAGCAGTTTTGCGGATTATAATTCACCCCTCCACTTT; CDR3: CASSFADYNSPLHF
size: .; J: TRBJ2-1; D: .; V: TRBV30; DNA: TGTGCCTGGAGTCCCTCCCGTGAGCAGTTCTTC; CDR3: CAWSPSREQFF
size: .; J: TRBJ2-5; D: TRBD2; V: TRBV30; DNA: TGTGCCTGGAGTGTTTCCAGCGGGGGGAATTCAGAGACCCAGTACTTC; CDR3: CAWSVSSGGNSETQYF
size: .; J: TRBJ2-5; D: .; V: TRBV29-1; DNA: TGCAGCTTCAAGCAAGAGACCCAGTACTTC; CDR3: CSFKQETQYF
size: once; J: TRBJ2-7; D: TRBD1; V: TRBV15; DNA: TGTGCCACCAGCAGAGTACCGGGACAGGGACTCTCCGAGCAGTACTTC; CDR3: CATSRVPGQGLSEQYF
size: .; J: TRBJ2-1; D: .; V: TRBV7-2; DNA: TGTGCCAGCAGCCCCGGACAAGCAAGTGAGCAGTTCTTC; CDR3: CASSPGQASEQFF
size: few; J: TRBJ2-1; D: .; V: TRBV5-6; DNA: TGTGCCAGCAGCTTGGCACAGGGAGGGCAGTTCTTC; CDR3: CASSLAQGGQFF
size: few; J: TRBJ1-2; D: TRBD1; V: TRBV9; DNA: TGTGCCAGTAGCCGGACCGGGACAGCCTATGGCTACACCTTC; CDR3: CASSRTGTAYGYTF
size: .; J: TRBJ1-2; D: .; V: TRBV29-1; DNA: TGCAGCGTCGCCACCGGGACAAACTATGGCTACACCTTC; CDR3: CSVATGTNYGYTF
size: .; J: TRBJ1-2; D: .; V: TRBV10-3; DNA: TGTGCCATCAGTGAGTGGCGGGTGTATGGCTACACCTTC; CDR3: CAISEWRVYGYTF
size: .; J: TRBJ1-6; D: TRBD1; V: TRBV6-5; DNA: TGTGCCAGCAGTTACACACGACAGGGGCATTCACCCCTCCACTTT; CDR3: CASSYTRQGHSPLHF
size: .; J: TRBJ2-2; D: .; V: TRBV29-1; DNA: TGCAGCGTTGCAGGGTTTCGAGGCACCGGGGAGCTGTTTTTT; CDR3: CSVAGFRGTGELFF
size: .; J: TRBJ2-5; D: .; V: TRBV29-1; DNA: TGCAGCAACCGGGACGGAACAGAGACCCAGTACTTC; CDR3: CSNRDGTETQYF
size: .; J: TRBJ2-5; D: .; V: TRBV5-1; DNA: TGCGCCAGCAGCCCGGGGGACGGCCAAGAGACCCAGTACTTC; CDR3: CASSPGDGQETQYF
size: .; J: TRBJ2-2; D: .; V: TRBV5-1; DNA: TGCGCCAGCAGCTTGGCCCCGAACACCGGGGAGCTGTTTTTT; CDR3: CASSLAPNTGELFF
size: once; J: TRBJ2-3; D: .; V: TRBV30; DNA: TGTGCCTGGTACAGGGCAGATACGCAGTATTTT; CDR3: CAWYRADTQYF
size: .; J: TRBJ2-5; D: .; V: TRBV29-1; DNA: TGCAGCGTTGAAGAGTTCGGGGAGACCCAGTACTTC; CDR3: CSVEEFGETQYF
size: few; J: TRBJ1-1; D: .; V: TRBV30; DNA: TGTGCCTGGAGATCGAGCACGGGACACCGGGGCACTGAAGCTTTCTTT; CDR3: CAWRSSTGHRGTEAFF
size: .; J: TRBJ1-1; D: .; V: TRBV30; DNA: TGTGCCTGGACCGTTGGCAGTTTGAACACTGAAGCTTTCTTT; CDR3: CAWTVGSLNTEAFF
size: .; J: TRBJ1-2; D: .; V: TRBV30; DNA: TGTGCCTGGAGTGCGTCTAACTATGGCTACACCTTC; CDR3: CAWSASNYGYTF
size: .; J: TRBJ1-6; D: TRBD1; V: TRBV6-1; DNA: TGTGCCAGCAGTGACCGGACAGGGCCTACCTATAATTCACCCCTCCACTTT; CDR3: CASSDRTGPTYNSPLHF
size: .; J: TRBJ1-4; D: .; V: TRBV13; DNA: TGTGCCAGCAGCTTGTTTAAAGAGCCGGGGAGAGAAAAACTGTTTTTT; CDR3: CASSLFKEPGREKLFF
size: many; J: TRBJ1-6; D: TRBD1; V: TRBV7-2; DNA: TGTGCCAGCAGCTCCCAGGGGGGGCGGAATTCACCCCTCCACTTT; CDR3: CASSSQGGRNSPLHF
size: .; J: TRBJ2-7; D: .; V: TRBV29-1; DNA: TGCAGCGTTGATAGAGCCCCGGTTTCCTACGAGCAGTACTTC; CDR3: CSVDRAPVSYEQYF
size: .; J: TRBJ1-2; D: .; V: TRBV6-1; DNA: TGTGCCAGCAGTCACGGGACATCCAACTATGGCTACACCTTC; CDR3: CASSHGTSNYGYTF
size: .; J: TRBJ2-1; D: TRBD2; V: TRBV9; DNA: TGTGCCAGCAGCGTAGTCGGACTAGCGGGGTATGAGCAGTTCTTC; CDR3: CASSVVGLAGYEQFF
size: .; J: TRBJ2-7; D: .; V: TRBV6-5; DNA: TGTGCCAGCAGATCGGCCGGGACTCGCCTCGAGCAGTACTTC; CDR3: CASRSAGTRLEQYF
size: .; J: TRBJ1-5; D: .; V: TRBV9; DNA: TGTGCCAGCAGCGTTATAGAGCATTTT; CDR3: CASSVIEHF
size: .; J: TRBJ2-3; D: TRBD1; V: TRBV30; DNA: TGTGCCTGGAGTTTGGGACAGGCGCCGGGGGATACGCAGTATTTT; CDR3: CAWSLGQAPGDTQYF
size: few; J: TRBJ1-2; D: .; V: TRBV4-1; DNA: TGCGCCAGCAGCCAAAGAGGCAGAAGTCAAAACTATGGCTACACCTTC; CDR3: CASSQRGRSQNYGYTF
size: .; J: TRBJ1-2; D: .; V: TRBV5-6; DNA: TGTGCCAGCAGCTTGGATACGGGGAGAGGCTACACCTTC; CDR3: CASSLDTGRGYTF
size: once; J: TRBJ1-5; D: .; V: TRBV4-1; DNA: TGCGCCAGCAGCCAGGCGGACAACCCGAATCAGCCCCAGCATTTT; CDR3: CASSQADNPNQPQHF
size: .; J: TRBJ1-2; D: .; V: TRBV5-1; DNA: TGCGCCAGCAGCCCTGCGACGGACACTCAAAACTATGGCTACACCTTC; CDR3: CASSPATDTQNYGYTF
size: .; J: TRBJ1-1; D: .; V: TRBV29-1; DNA: TGCAGCGTTGCTCCGGGGGCGACTGAAGCTTTCTTT; CDR3: CSVAPGATEAFF
size: once; J: TRBJ2-7; D: .; V: TRBV12-5; DNA: TGTGCTAGTGGTTTGGTTACAGGGAATCAGTACTTC; CDR3: CASGLVTGNQYF
size: .; J: TRBJ1-6; D: .; V: TRBV5-4; DNA: TGTGCCAGCAGCTTAGAGGGCAGGGCAAATTCACCCCTCCACTTT; CDR3: CASSLEGRANSPLHF
size: .; J: TRBJ2-1; D: .; V: TRBV2; DNA: TGTGCCAGCAGTGCTCTAGCACCTTACAATGAGCAGTTCTTC; CDR3: CASSALAPYNEQFF
size: .; J: TRBJ2-5; D: .; V: TRBV29-1; DNA: TGCAGCGTTGTCGGCAGGGTGCAGGAGACCCAGTACTTC; CDR3: CSVVGRVQETQYF
size: .; J: TRBJ2-5; D: .; V: TRBV5-1; DNA: TGCGCCAGCAGCCCTGGTTGGGAGACCCAGTACTTC; CDR3: CASSPGWETQYF
size: .; J: TRBJ2-3; D: .; V: TRBV29-1; DNA: TGCAGCGTAACCCCGTTGGGATCTAGCACAGATACGCAGTATTTT; CDR3: CSVTPLGSSTDTQYF
size: .; J: TRBJ2-7; D: TRBD2; V: TRBV30; DNA: TGTGCCTGGAGCCGAAGGGGACTAAGTTACGAGCAGTACTTC; CDR3: CAWSRRGLSYEQYF
size: .; J: TRBJ1-1; D: .; V: TRBV7-9; DNA: TGTGCCAGCAGCTTAGGGACGGTCATGAACACTGAAGCTTTCTTT; CDR3: CASSLGTVMNTEAFF
size: .; J: TRBJ2-3; D: .; V: TRBV6-5; DNA: TGTGCCAGCAGTTACTCCCCGGGGATAGCGGCAGATACGCAGTATTTT; CDR3: CASSYSPGIAADTQYF
size: .; J: TRBJ2-1; D: .; V: TRBV30; DNA: TGTGCCTGGAGTGTACTGGGGGGCGTCTACAATGAGCAGTTCTTC; CDR3: CAWSVLGGVYNEQFF
size: few; J: TRBJ2-5; D: .; V: TRBV7-2; DNA: TGTGCCAGCAGCTTATGGGGGCTCGAGACCCAGTACTTC; CDR3: CASSLWGLETQYF
size: .; J: TRBJ1-2; D: .; V: TRBV5-1; DNA: TGCGCCAGCAGCTTGGGAGGGCAGATCTATGGCTACACCTTC; CDR3: CASSLGGQIYGYTF
size: .; J: TRBJ1-2; D: .; V: TRBV6-5; DNA: TGTGCCAGCAGTTACGGGGGCAGGGTGAAAGGCTACACCTTC; CDR3: CASSYGGRVKGYTF
size: .; J: TRBJ2-5; D: TRBD2; V: TRBV4-2; DNA: TGTGCCAGCAGCCAGAGCGGGGAGGAGACCCAGTACTTC; CDR3: CASSQSGEETQYF
size: few; J: TRBJ2-2; D: .; V: TRBV29-1; DNA: TGCAGCGTTGTTTCGGGGAACACCGGGGAGCTGTTTTTT; CDR3: CSVVSGNTGELFF
size: .; J: TRBJ1-5; D: .; V: TRBV15; DNA: TGTGCCACCAGCAGAGATCTGGGGGGGGAGCAGCCCCAGCATTTT; CDR3: CATSRDLGGEQPQHF
size: few; J: TRBJ2-2; D: .; V: TRBV4-1; DNA: TGCGCCAGCAGGAATTTCAACACCGGGGAGCTGTTTTTT; CDR3: CASRNFNTGELFF
size: few; J: TRBJ2-7; D: .; V: TRBV7-7; DNA: TGTGCTAGCAGCTTAGCCGCCTGGGGGACCGAGCAGTACTTC; CDR3: CASSLAAWGTEQYF
size: once; J: TRBJ2-4; D: TRBD1; V: TRBV20-1; DNA: TGCAGTGCTAGAGGACAGGGATCCCAGTACTTC; CDR3: CSARGQGSQYF
size: .; J: TRBJ2-5; D: .; V: TRBV20-1; DNA: TGCAGCGGGTTGGGGGAGACCCAGTACTTC; CDR3: CSGLGETQYF
size: .; J: TRBJ2-4; D: TRBD2; V: TRBV7-2; DNA: TGTGCCAGCAGCTTAGCGTGGCGGGGGGGCGGAAAAAACATTCAGTACTTC; CDR3: CASSLAWRGGGKNIQYF
size: few; J: TRBJ1-1; D: .; V: TRBV7-9; DNA: TGTGCCAGCAGCTACCCGGCGGGCAGGGCGAACACTGAAGCTTTCTTT; CDR3: CASSYPAGRANTEAFF
size: .; J: TRBJ2-5; D: .; V: TRBV11-2; DNA: TGTGCCAGCAGCATGGGTTACCAAGAGACCCAGTACTTC; CDR3: CASSMGYQETQYF
size: .; J: TRBJ2-3; D: .; V: TRBV4-2; DNA: TGTGCCAGCAGCCAAGCGAGCACAGATACGCAGTATTTT; CDR3: CASSQASTDTQYF
size: .; J: TRBJ2-7; D: .; V: TRBV10-2; DNA: TGCGCCAGCAGTACCTCCTACGAGCAGTACTTC; CDR3: CASSTSYEQYF